The 24 T cell receptor beta chains presented below share a single source sample, sequenced in a study of CXCR3-negative and CXCR3-positive naive CD8 T cells (dated by TCRdb to about 2019). The research as a whole found: TRB CDR3s from CXCR3-positive naive cells showed higher hydrophobicity (lower Kidera factor 4), lower energy, and higher strength and volume indices than CXCR3-negative naive cells.

Sequencer: NextSeq 550. The Human TCR Profiling Kit (MiLaboratory) was used to make UMI-labeled 5' RACE TRB cDNA libraries. Reads reprocessed by TCRdb are summarized as one entry per CDR3 protein sequence, and DNA is absent. The data table for this sample lists roughly 5,000 distinct CDR3 sequences. Over 1.1% of the sample lies in the top ten. No antigen has been assigned to these receptors. Specimen: naive CXCR3+ CD8+ T cells from blood. The cell subset or site label here, explained by the study, means: CD45RO-CCR7+CD27+CD95- naive CD8+ T cells expressing CXCR3 (TNR3+). These receptors all stem from a human donor in good health. Some clones in this sample may be carry-over from other donors' samples.

In terms of frequency, this clonotype is medium-sized. CDR3 residues: CSVPLWKGGETQYF. The rearrangement uses TRBV29-1 and TRBJ2-5; TCRdb's D call of TRBD2 is untestable without DNA. This CDR3 has 14 amino acids. CDR1 and CDR2 (germline): SQVTM, ANQGSEA.

The chain links TRBV3-1 to TRBJ2-5. The CDR3 totals 15 residues. CDR1 LGHDT and CDR2 YNNKEL come from the germline V gene (reference sequence). CDR3 residues: CASSQLLSIQETQYF.

Judged by frequency, this clonotype is medium-sized. V and J are TRBV24-1 and TRBJ2-7; the TRBD2 assignment by TCRdb is unverifiable without DNA. CDR3 length equals 11 residues. Per the germline V gene, CDR1 is KGHDR and CDR2 is SFDVKD. This chain's CDR3 is CATSDTGTHIF.

This clonotype is medium-sized (0.01 to 0.1%) by frequency. V usage is TRBV4-1 and J usage is TRBJ2-2; lacking DNA, the TRBD1 call made by TCRdb goes unchecked. Germline CDR1 is MGHRA and CDR2 is YSYEKL. The CDR3 covers 15 residues. CDR3: CASSPRQGDPGELFF.

By frequency, this clonotype is medium-sized (0.01 to 0.1%). This chain links TRBV7-3 with TRBJ2-1; TCRdb picks TRBD2, but there is no DNA to check that call. This CDR3 contains 18 residues. Germline V gives CDR1 SGHTA, CDR2 FQGTGA. CDR3: CASSLPAQLAGAYNEQFF.

This clonotype is deemed medium-sized (0.01 to 0.1%) by its frequency. V usage is TRBV13 and J usage is TRBJ1-2; the D gene TCRdb calls, TRBD1, cannot be checked with no DNA. The CDR3 extends over 14 amino acids. In germline, CDR1 is PRHDT, CDR2 FYEKMQ (reference sequence). CDR3 sequence: CASSYGQGARGYTF.

This clonotype is medium-sized by frequency. V and J are TRBV2 and TRBJ2-7; without DNA, the TCRdb call of TRBD1 cannot be checked. The V gene's germline CDR1 is SNHLY and CDR2 FYNNEI. The CDR3 covers 14 residues. The CDR3 here is CASGLRQGGGEQYF.

The chain couples TRBV5-6 to TRBJ2-1; TCRdb designates TRBD2, a call that cannot be tested without DNA. The CDR3 covers 15 residues. CDR1 is SGHDT, CDR2 YYEEEE, per germline. The CDR3 reads CASSPGLAGSNEQFF.

The chain recombines TRBV19 with TRBJ2-1; without DNA, the TCRdb call of TRBD1 cannot be checked. Germline CDR1 LNHDA, CDR2 SQIVND (reference sequence). The CDR3 is made up of 11 amino acids. CDR3 residues: CASRRGAEQFF.

Frequency places this clonotype as medium-sized (0.01 to 0.1%). The CDR3: CASSEAGTPGAFF. The chain joins TRBV2 to TRBJ1-1. The CDR3 is 13 amino acids. The germline gives CDR1 SNHLY, CDR2 FYNNEI.

This clonotype ranks as medium-sized in terms of frequency. The rearrangement joins TRBV12-3 or TRBV12-4 to TRBJ2-5. The CDR3 length is 17 residues. The CDR3: CASSLRLALGMGETQYF.

This sequence joins TRBV3-1 and TRBJ2-7; TCRdb's D call, TRBD2, is unchecked because there is no DNA. This CDR3 is 15 amino acids long. The germline V gene has CDR1 LGHDT and CDR2 YNNKEL (reference sequence). Here the CDR3 reads CASSQEPSDKYEQYF.

Frequency places this clonotype as medium-sized. This chain uses TRBV11-2 with TRBJ2-1; the D call from TCRdb, TRBD1, cannot be confirmed without DNA. Germline V gene data show CDR1 as SGHAT and CDR2 as FQNNGV. The CDR3 has 13 residues. CDR3 sequence: CASSLIGADEQFF.

By frequency, this clonotype registers medium-sized (0.01 to 0.1%). The rearrangement links TRBV15 to TRBJ2-2. The length of the CDR3 is 13 residues. The germline gives CDR1 LNHNV, CDR2 YYDKDF (reference sequence). The CDR3 protein is CATSRDQTGELFF. Full variable domain (rest looked up from reference TRBV15 and TRBJ2-2): DAMVIQNPRYQVTQFGKPVTLSCSQTLNHNVMYWYQQKSSQAPKLLFHYYDKDFNNEADTPDNFQSRRPNTSFCFLDIRSPGLGDTAMYLCATSRDQTGELFFGEGSRLTVL.

By frequency, this clonotype is medium-sized (0.01 to 0.1%). This chain connects TRBV4-3 to TRBJ2-1; lacking DNA, the TRBD2 call made by TCRdb goes unchecked. The germline gives CDR1 LGHNA, CDR2 YSLEER. This CDR3 region has 16 residues. CDR3 protein: CASSPGWASSYNEQFF.

V is TRBV11-1 and J is TRBJ2-1; TCRdb's D gene call, TRBD1, goes unchecked for lack of DNA. The CDR3 length is 18 residues. Germline lookup yields CDR1 SGHAT and CDR2 FQDESV (reference sequence). The CDR3 protein is CASSDPGGQKNYYNEQFF.

Its frequency marks this clonotype as medium-sized. CDR3: CASNLRGPEGDEQFF. V usage is TRBV21-1 and J usage is TRBJ2-1; the D gene TCRdb calls, TRBD2, cannot be checked with no DNA. TRBV21-1 is a pseudogene. The CDR3 loop spans 15 amino acids.

V usage is TRBV2 and J usage is TRBJ2-1; TCRdb lists TRBD1, though no DNA is available to test this call. The germline gives CDR1 SNHLY, CDR2 FYNNEI. CDR3 length: 13 amino acids. The CDR3 loop is CATSGLSYNEQFF.

This clonotype is identified as medium-sized from frequency. This chain uses TRBV20-1 with TRBJ1-5; absent DNA, TCRdb's TRBD1 call cannot be checked. CDR3 size: 18 residues. Germline-derived CDR1 and CDR2 are DFQATT and SNEGSKA (reference sequence). The CDR3 is CSARDQSPGILLDQPQHF.

This chain uses TRBV11-3 with TRBJ2-1; TCRdb's D call of TRBD2 is untestable without DNA. The germline gives CDR1 SGHNT, CDR2 YENEEA. The CDR3 spans 20 residues. The CDR3 loop reads CASSLVLAGGPLGIDNEQFF.

CDR3 sequence: CASSLFGSVDTQYF. V is TRBV5-4 and J is TRBJ2-3. This CDR3 is 14 amino acids long. Germline CDR1 is SGHNT and CDR2 is YYREEE (reference sequence).

This clonotype is labeled medium-sized (0.01 to 0.1%) based on frequency. This chain uses TRBV10-3 with TRBJ2-1; the D gene TCRdb calls, TRBD2, cannot be checked with no DNA. In germline, CDR1 is ENHRY, CDR2 SYGVKD. There are 18 residues in the CDR3. The CDR3 sequence is CAISGGTPGTSVHNEQFF.

The chain uses TRBV29-1 and TRBJ2-1; TCRdb names TRBD1, which stays unverified in the absence of DNA. This CDR3 spans 14 amino acids. Germline lookup yields CDR1 SQVTM and CDR2 ANQGSEA. The CDR3 is CSADKASQDTREFF.

This clonotype shows up as medium-sized by frequency. This rearrangement joins TRBV29-1 to TRBJ2-7. From germline, CDR1 is SQVTM and CDR2 ANQGSEA. The CDR3 is made up of 13 amino acids. CDR3 protein: CSAGAGDSYEQYF.